The 8 T cell receptor beta chains listed next were all sequenced from one sample in a study of blood T cell repertoires in COVID-19. Assay used: immunoSEQ multiplex PCR; TCRdb lists only in-frame clones, some missing. This repertoire shows around 250,000 clones, 90% to 95% found once; its top ten account for approximately 1.2%. Material: PBMCs or T cells enriched from blood (not recorded which). The receptor set was obtained from a human donor in a cohort exposed to, infected with or recovered from COVID-19 (not recorded which). The donor label of this sample is uncertain.

The gene calls are TRBV5-1 and TRBJ2-3, with D unclear. Trimming shortened V by 2 bases and J by 1 base, and 11 bases separated the two germline ends. The CDR3 loop spans 15 amino acids. Germline V gene sequence: CDR1 SGHRS, CDR2 YFSETQ. The CDR3, as DNA: TGCGCCAGCAGCTTAACACCCACCGGCACAGATACGCAGTATTTT. This gives the protein CASSLTPTGTDTQYF.

The chain carries TRBV6-2 or TRBV6-3 and TRBJ1-2; 7 bases are shared with TRBD1. CDR1 MNHEY and CDR2 SVGEGT come from the germline V gene. The CDR3 has 16 amino acids. V dropped 4 bases and J dropped 5; count of bases not matched to a gene: 13. The CDR3 region has the DNA TGTGCCAGCAGTTCATTAGACTCGGGACAGTTGTATGGCTACACCTTC. Its protein product is CASSSLDSGQLYGYTF.

The chain is built from TRBV12-3 or TRBV12-4 and TRBJ1-1, with D maybe TRBD1 (5 bases). Trimming took 5 bases from V and 10 from J, leaving 14 bases between them. This CDR3 contains 12 residues. The CDR3 DNA sequence: TGTGCCAGCAGTCAAACCGGGGGACGAGCTTTCTTT. It translates to CASSQTGGRAFF.

This chain connects TRBV19 to TRBJ1-1, with 12 positions matching TRBD1. Germline lookup yields CDR1 LNHDA and CDR2 SQIVND (reference sequence). The trim removed 4 bases at V and 9 bases at J, leaving 6 bases unmatched. The CDR3 length is 14 residues. The CDR3 spells CASSRRDRGHQAFF. The CDR3 bases are TGTGCCAGTAGTAGAAGGGACAGGGGGCACCAAGCTTTCTTT.

The rearrangement joins TRBV27 to TRBJ1-6, with TRBD1 matching 8 bases. The J segment lost 7 bases and the V segment lost 1 base, leaving 3 bases of the junction unmatched. This CDR3 region has 15 residues. Germline CDR1 is MNHEY and CDR2 is SMNVEV (reference sequence). CDR3 DNA: TGTGCCAGCAGTTTATACACAGGGGGAAATTCACCCCTCCACTTT. This sequence encodes CASSLYTGGNSPLHF.

This chain links TRBV30 with TRBJ1-2; D not certain. Germline V gene lookup returns CDR1 GTSNPN and CDR2 SVGIG (reference sequence). Trimming took off 3 bases at V and 6 bases at J, with 11 bases between the two ends. This CDR3 spans 12 amino acids. The CDR3 sequence: CAWSPVGDGYTF. The CDR3 DNA reads as TGTGCCTGGAGCCCGGTGGGAGATGGCTACACCTTC. Supplemented by reference TRBV30 and TRBJ1-2, the full variable domain reads SQTIHQWPATLVQPVGSPLSLECTVEGTSNPNLYWYRQAAGRGLQLLFYSVGIGQISSEVPQNLSASRPQDRQFILSSKKLLLSDSGFYLCAWSPVGDGYTFGSGTRLTVV.

This chain links TRBV3-1 (or the pseudogene TRBV3-2) with TRBJ2-3; possible D gene TRBD2, 6 bases. The germline CDR1 and CDR2 sequences are LGHDT and YNNKEL (reference sequence). CDR3 length: 15 amino acids. V was clipped by 1 base and J by 1 base, with 9 bases between them. The CDR3 loop reads CASSQGSGGTDTQYF. The CDR3 nucleotides are TGTGCCAGCAGCCAAGGGTCGGGGGGCACAGATACGCAGTATTTT.

This clone was observed once. The V gene is TRBV7-9, the J gene TRBJ2-1; TRBD1 is a possible D gene (5 bases). CDR3 size: 17 residues. Germline lookup yields CDR1 SEHNR and CDR2 FQNEAQ (reference sequence). V was clipped by 1 base and J by 4 bases, with 17 bases between them. The CDR3 DNA reads TGTGCCAGCAGCTTAGTTTTAGGGGCTGGTGGGTACAATGAGCAGTTCTTC. This sequence encodes CASSLVLGAGGYNEQFF.